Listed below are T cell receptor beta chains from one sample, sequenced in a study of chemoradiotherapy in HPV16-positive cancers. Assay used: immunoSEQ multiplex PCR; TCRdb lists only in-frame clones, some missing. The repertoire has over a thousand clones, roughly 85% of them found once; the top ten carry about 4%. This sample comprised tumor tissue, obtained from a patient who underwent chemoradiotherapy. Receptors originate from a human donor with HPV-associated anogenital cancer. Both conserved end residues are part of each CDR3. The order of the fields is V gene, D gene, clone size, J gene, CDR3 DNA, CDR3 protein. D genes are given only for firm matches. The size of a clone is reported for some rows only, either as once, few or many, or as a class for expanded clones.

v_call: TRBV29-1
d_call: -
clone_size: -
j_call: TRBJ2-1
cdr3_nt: TGCAGCGTTGAGAGGGACTCGCCCTCCTGGTTCTTC
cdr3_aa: CSVERDSPSWFF

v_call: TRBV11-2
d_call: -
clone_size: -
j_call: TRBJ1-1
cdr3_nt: TGTGCCAGCAGCGCACTGAACACTGAAGCTTTCTTT
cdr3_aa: CASSALNTEAFF

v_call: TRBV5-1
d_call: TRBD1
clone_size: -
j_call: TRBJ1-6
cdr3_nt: TGCGCCAGCAGCTTGGCGGGACAGGGTAATTCACCCCTCCACTTT
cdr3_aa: CASSLAGQGNSPLHF

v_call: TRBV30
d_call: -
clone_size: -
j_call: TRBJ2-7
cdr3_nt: TGTGCCTGGGGACGGCTCTACGAGCAGTACTTC
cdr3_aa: CAWGRLYEQYF

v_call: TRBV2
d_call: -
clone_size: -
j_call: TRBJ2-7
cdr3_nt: TGTGCCAGCAGTGACTACGAGCAGTACTTC
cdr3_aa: CASSDYEQYF

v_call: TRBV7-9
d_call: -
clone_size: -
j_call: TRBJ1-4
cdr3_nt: TGTGCCAGCAGCCCAAACCGTTTGGAAAAACTGTTTTTT
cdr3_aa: CASSPNRLEKLFF

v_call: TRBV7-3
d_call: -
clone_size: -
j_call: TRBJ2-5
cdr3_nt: TGTGCCAGCAGCCCCAGGGGGGGAGAGACCCAGTACTTC
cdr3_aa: CASSPRGGETQYF

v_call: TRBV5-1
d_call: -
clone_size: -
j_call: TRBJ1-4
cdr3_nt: TGCGCCAGCAGCTTGTTAGGTTCAACTAATGAAAAACTGTTTTTT
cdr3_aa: CASSLLGSTNEKLFF

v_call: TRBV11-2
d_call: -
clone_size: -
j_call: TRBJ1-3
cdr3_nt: TGTGCCAGCAGCTTAGGGGTCGGGAGCTCTGGAAACACCATATATTTT
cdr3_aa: CASSLGVGSSGNTIYF

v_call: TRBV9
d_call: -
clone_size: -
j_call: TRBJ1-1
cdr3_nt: TGTGCCAGCAGCCCCCATGGAAACACTGAAGCTTTCTTT
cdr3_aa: CASSPHGNTEAFF

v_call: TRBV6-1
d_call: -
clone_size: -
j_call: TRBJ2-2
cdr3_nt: TGTGCCAGCACACCTCTCAAGCCTAACACCGGGGAGCTGTTTTTT
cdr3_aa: CASTPLKPNTGELFF

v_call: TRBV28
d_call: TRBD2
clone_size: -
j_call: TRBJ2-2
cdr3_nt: TGTGCCAGCAGCCTAGCGGGGGGTTGGTTCAACGGGGAGCTGTTTTTT
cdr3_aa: CASSLAGGWFNGELFF

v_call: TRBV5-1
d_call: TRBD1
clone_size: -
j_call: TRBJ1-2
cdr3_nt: TGCGCCAGCAGCTTACTCGACAGGGGGCCTCTTGGCTACACCTTC
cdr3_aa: CASSLLDRGPLGYTF

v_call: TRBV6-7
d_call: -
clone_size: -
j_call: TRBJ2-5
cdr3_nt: TGTGCCAGCAGTTACTCGGGGGAAGAGACCCAGTACTTC
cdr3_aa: CASSYSGEETQYF

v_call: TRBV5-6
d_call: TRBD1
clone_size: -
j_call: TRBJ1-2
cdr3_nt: TGTGCCAGCAGCTTGTCAGGGGGCAGAGGCTACACCTTC
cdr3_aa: CASSLSGGRGYTF

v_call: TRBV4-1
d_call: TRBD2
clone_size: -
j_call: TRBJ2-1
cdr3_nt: TGCGCCAGCAGCCTCGACCTGACTAGCGGTGAGCAGTTCTTC
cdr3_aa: CASSLDLTSGEQFF

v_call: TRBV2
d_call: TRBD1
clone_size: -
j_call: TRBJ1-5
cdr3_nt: TGTGCCAGCAGTCAGGGGGCTGAGCAGCCCCAGCATTTT
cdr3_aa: CASSQGAEQPQHF

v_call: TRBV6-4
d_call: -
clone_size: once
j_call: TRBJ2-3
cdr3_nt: TGTGCCAGCAGTGATGGAGACACAGATACGCAGTATTTT
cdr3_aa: CASSDGDTDTQYF

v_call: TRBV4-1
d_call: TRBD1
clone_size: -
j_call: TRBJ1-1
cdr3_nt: TGCGCCAGCAGCGGGCGACAGGGAGCGGCTGAAGCTTTCTTT
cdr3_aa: CASSGRQGAAEAFF

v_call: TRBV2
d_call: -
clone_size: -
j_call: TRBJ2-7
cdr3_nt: TGTGCCAGCATCTCCGGGCTCTCCTACGAGCAGTACTTC
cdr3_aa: CASISGLSYEQYF

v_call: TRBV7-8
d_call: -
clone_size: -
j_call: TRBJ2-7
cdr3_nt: TGTGCCAGCTCCGTGACGCAGGTGGGAGGCGAGCAGTACTTC
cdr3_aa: CASSVTQVGGEQYF

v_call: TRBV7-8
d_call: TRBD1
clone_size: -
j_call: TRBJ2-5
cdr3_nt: TGTGCCAGCAGGGGACAGGGGCAAGAGACCCAGTACTTC
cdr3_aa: CASRGQGQETQYF

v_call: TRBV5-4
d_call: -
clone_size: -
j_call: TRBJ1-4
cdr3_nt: TGTGCCAGCAGCTCTTGGGCAACTAATGAAAAACTGTTTTTT
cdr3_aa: CASSSWATNEKLFF

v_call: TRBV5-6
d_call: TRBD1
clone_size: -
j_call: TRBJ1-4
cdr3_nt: TGTGCCAGCAGCGCCTACAGGGGCGGAGAGGAAAAACTGTTTTTT
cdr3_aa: CASSAYRGGEEKLFF

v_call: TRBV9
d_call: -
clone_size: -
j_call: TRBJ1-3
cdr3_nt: TGTGCCAGCAGCGCTGAAGACCCCTTTAGCTCTGGAAACACCATATATTTT
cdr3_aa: CASSAEDPFSSGNTIYF

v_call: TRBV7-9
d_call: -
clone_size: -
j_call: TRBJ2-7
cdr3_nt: TGTGCCAGCAGCTTATCTAGCGTCGACGAGCAGTACTTC
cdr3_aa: CASSLSSVDEQYF

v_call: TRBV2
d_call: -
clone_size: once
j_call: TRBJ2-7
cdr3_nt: TGTGCCAGCAGTGAAAATGACTACGAGCAGTACTTC
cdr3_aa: CASSENDYEQYF

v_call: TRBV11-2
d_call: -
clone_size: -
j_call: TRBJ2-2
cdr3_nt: TGTGCCAGCAGCTTAGGTGGTGGGGCGAACACCGGGGAGCTGTTTTTT
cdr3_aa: CASSLGGGANTGELFF

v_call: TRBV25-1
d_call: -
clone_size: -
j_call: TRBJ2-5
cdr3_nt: TGTGCCAGCACCCAGAGGGAGACCCAGTACTTC
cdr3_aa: CASTQRETQYF

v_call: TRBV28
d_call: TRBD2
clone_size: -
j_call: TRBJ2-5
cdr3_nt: TGTGCCAGCAGTCTTAGACTAGCGGGAAGGGAGACCCAGTACTTC
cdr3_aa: CASSLRLAGRETQYF

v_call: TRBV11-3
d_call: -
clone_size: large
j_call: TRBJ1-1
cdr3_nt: TGTGCCAGCAGCTTTCCAAACTACCATGACAGAAACACCGAAGCTTTCTTT
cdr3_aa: CASSFPNYHDRNTEAFF

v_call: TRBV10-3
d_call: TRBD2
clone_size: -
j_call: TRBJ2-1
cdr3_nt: TGTGCCATCTCTACTAGCGGGACAATTTCCTACAATGAGCAGTTCTTC
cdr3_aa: CAISTSGTISYNEQFF

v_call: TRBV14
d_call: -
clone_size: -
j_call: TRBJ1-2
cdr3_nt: TGTGCCAGCAGCCAAGATCTTTGGGGGTATGGCTACACCTTC
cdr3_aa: CASSQDLWGYGYTF

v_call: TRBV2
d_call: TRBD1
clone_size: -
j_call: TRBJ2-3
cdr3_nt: TGTGCCAGCAGAAACAGGGGGCCGACAGATACGCAGTATTTT
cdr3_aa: CASRNRGPTDTQYF

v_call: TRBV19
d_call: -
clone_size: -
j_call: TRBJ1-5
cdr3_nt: TGTGCCAGTAGTGGGTCCTACTATAGCAATCAGCCCCAGCATTTT
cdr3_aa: CASSGSYYSNQPQHF

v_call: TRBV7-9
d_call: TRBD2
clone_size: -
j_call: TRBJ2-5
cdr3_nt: TGTGCCAGCAGCTTATCGGGAGGGCCCTGGGAGACCCAGTACTTC
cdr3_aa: CASSLSGGPWETQYF

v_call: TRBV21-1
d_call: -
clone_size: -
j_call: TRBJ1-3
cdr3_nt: TGTGCCAGCAGCAAAGGGGGCGGGGCCGAGCGCACCATATATTTT
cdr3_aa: CASSKGGGAERTIYF

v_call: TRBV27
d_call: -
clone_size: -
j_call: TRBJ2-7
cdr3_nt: TGTGCCAGCAGTTGGGGTGGTCGGCCAGAATACGAGCAGTACTTC
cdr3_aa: CASSWGGRPEYEQYF

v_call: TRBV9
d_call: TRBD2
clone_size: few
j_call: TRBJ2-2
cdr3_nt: TGTGCCAGCAGCGTAATGAGCGGGAGAGGCGACACCGGGGAGCTGTTTTTT
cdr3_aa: CASSVMSGRGDTGELFF

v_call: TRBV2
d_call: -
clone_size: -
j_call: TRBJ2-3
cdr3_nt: TGTGCCAGCAGTACCACAGATACGCAGTATTTT
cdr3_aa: CASSTTDTQYF

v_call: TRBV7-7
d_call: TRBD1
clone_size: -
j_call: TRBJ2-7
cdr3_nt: TGTGCTAGCAGCTTAGCGCAGGGGGCCGAGCAGTACTTC
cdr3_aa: CASSLAQGAEQYF

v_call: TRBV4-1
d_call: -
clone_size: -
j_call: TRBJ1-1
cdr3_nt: TGCGCCAGCAGCCAAGTTGGAGGCAGGGAGATAAACACTGAAGCTTTCTTT
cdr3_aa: CASSQVGGREINTEAFF

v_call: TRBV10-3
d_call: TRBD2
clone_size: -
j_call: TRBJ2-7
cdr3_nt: TGTGCCATCAGTGATGGACTAGAGCTGTACGAGCAGTACTTC
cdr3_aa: CAISDGLELYEQYF

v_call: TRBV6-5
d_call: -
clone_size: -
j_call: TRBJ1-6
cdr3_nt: TGTGCCAGCAGCTCCCAGGGGCATTCACCCCTCCACTTT
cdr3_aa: CASSSQGHSPLHF

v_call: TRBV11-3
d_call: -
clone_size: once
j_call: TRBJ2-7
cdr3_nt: TGTGCCAGCAGCCCCCCCCTGAGGACGGCGAGCTCCTACGAGCAGTACTTC
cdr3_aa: CASSPPLRTASSYEQYF